The source of this T cell receptor (beta chain) is a study of a mutant IDH1 vaccine in newly diagnosed glioma. Turning to the study itself: Patients received vaccination from 4-6 weeks after radiotherapy alone, or with temozolomide cycles.

Documented time point: week 11, during vaccination. Vaccine doses each comprised 300 ug of mutant IDH1 20-mer peptide, with topical imiquimod. This CDR3 region has 14 residues. Between the trimmed V and J ends, which lost 3 bases and 0 bases, there was a span of 8 bases. Germline CDR1 is SGHVS and CDR2 is FQNEAQ. Profiled with immunoSEQ multiplex PCR; TCRdb holds only in-frame clones, not every one. The data contain fewer than 75,000 clones, approximately 84% of them singletons. A word on this clone: Its specificity is not known.

The TCR was taken from a woman aged 45-65 years with glioma. The chain uses TRBV7-8 and TRBJ1-1; possibly TRBD1 for D (6 bases). This specimen was PBMCs, taken from a glioma patient whose treatment included an IDH1 peptide vaccine. CDR3 coding DNA: TGTGCCAGCAGCTTCAGGGGCCTGAACACTGAAGCTTTCTTT. Translating it yields CASSFRGLNTEAFF.